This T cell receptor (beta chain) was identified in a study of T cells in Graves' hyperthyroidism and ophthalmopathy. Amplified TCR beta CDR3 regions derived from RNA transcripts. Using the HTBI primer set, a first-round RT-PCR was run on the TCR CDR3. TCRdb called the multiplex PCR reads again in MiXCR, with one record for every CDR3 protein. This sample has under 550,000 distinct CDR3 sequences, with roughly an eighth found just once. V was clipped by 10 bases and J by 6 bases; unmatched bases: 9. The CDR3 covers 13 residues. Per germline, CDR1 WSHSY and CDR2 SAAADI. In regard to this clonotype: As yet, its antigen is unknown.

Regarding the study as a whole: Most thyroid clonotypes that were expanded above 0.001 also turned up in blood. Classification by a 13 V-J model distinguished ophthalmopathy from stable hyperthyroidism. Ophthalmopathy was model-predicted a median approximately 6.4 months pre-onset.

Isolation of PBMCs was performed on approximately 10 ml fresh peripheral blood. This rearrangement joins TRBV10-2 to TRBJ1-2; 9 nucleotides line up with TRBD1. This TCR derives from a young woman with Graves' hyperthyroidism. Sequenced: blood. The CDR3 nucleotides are TGCGCCATCCGGGACAGGGAAGGCGATGGCTACACCTTC. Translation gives CAIRDREGDGYTF.